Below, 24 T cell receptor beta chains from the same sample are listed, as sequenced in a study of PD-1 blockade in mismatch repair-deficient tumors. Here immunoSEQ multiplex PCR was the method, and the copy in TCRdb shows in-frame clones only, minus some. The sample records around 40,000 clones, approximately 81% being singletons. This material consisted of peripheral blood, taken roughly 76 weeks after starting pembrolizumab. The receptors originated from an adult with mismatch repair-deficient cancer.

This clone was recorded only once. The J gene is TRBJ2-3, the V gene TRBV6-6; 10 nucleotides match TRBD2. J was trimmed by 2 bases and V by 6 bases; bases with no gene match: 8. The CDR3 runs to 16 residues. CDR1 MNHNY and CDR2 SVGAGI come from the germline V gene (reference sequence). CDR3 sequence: CASSNDGLADTDTQYF. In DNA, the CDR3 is TGTGCCAGCAGCAACGACGGACTAGCGGACACAGATACGCAGTATTTT.

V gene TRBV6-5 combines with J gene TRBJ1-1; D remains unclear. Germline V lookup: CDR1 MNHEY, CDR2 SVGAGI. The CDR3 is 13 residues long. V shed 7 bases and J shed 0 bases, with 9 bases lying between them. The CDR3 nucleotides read TGTGCCAGCAAAAACCCCCTGAACACTGAAGCTTTCTTT. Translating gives CASKNPLNTEAFF.

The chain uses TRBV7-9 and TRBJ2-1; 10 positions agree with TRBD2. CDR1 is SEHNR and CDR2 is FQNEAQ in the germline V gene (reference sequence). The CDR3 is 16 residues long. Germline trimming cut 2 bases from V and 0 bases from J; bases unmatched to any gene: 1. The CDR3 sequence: CASSLSGRVSYNEQFF. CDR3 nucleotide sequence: TGTGCCAGCAGCTTAAGCGGGAGGGTCTCCTACAATGAGCAGTTCTTC.

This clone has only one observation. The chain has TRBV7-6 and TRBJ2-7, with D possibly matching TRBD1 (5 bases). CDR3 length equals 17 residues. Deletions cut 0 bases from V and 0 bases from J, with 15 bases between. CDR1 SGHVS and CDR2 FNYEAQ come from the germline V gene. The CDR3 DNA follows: TGTGCCAGCAGCTTAGCCCCGCCAAACAGGATCTCCTACGAGCAGTACTTC. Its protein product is CASSLAPPNRISYEQYF.

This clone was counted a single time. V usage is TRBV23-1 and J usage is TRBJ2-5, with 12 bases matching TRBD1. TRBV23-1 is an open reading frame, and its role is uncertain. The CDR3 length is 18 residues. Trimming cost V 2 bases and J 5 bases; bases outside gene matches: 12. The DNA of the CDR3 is TGCGCCAGCAGTCAAACCCGGGTCCGGGACAGGGGGCCGGAGACCCAGTACTTC. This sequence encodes CASSQTRVRDRGPETQYF.

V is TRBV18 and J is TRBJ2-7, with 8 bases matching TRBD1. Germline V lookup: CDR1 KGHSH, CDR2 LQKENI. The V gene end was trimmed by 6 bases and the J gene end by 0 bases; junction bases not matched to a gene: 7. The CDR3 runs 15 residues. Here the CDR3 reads CASSGAGGASYEQYF. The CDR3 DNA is TGTGCCAGCTCGGGGGCAGGGGGCGCCTCCTACGAGCAGTACTTC.

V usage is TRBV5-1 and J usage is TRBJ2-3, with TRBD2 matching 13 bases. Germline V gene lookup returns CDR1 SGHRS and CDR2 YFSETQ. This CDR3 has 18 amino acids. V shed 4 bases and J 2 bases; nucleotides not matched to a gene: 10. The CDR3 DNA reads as TGCGCCAGCAGCGCGGACGGACTAGCGGGAGCCATCACAGATACGCAGTATTTT. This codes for CASSADGLAGAITDTQYF.

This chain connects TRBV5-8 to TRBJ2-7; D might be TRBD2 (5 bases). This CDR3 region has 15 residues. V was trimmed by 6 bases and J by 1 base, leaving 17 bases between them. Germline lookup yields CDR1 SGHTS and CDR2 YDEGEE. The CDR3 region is CASTMNPPGSYEQYF. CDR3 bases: TGTGCCAGCACCATGAACCCCCCGGGGTCCTACGAGCAGTACTTC.

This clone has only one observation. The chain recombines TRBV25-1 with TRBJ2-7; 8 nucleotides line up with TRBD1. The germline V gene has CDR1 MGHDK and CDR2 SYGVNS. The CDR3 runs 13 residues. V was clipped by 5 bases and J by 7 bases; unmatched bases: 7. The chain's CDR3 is CASSFRGPLEQYF. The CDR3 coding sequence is TGTGCCAGCAGTTTCAGGGGGCCTCTTGAGCAGTACTTC.

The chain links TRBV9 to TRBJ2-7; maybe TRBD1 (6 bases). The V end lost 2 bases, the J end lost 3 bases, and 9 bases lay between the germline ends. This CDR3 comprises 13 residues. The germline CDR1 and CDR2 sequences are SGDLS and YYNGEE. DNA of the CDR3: TGTGCCAGCAGCGTCTCGACAGGCTACGAGCAGTACTTC. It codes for CASSVSTGYEQYF.

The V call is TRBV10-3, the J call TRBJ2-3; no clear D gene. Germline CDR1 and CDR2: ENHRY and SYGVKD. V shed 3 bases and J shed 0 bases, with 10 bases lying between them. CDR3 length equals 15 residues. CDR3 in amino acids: CAISDVGVSTDTQYF. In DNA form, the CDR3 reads TGTGCCATCAGTGACGTCGGAGTCAGCACAGATACGCAGTATTTT.

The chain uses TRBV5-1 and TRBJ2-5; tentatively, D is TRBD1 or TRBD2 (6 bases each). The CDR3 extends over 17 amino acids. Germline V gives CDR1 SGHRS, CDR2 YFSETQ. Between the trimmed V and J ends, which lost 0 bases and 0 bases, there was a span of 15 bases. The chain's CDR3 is CASSLAGGGSHQETQYF. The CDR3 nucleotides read TGCGCCAGCAGCTTGGCCGGAGGGGGTTCCCACCAAGAGACCCAGTACTTC.

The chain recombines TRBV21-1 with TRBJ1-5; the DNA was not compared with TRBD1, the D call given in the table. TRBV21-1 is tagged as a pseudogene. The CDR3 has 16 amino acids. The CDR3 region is CASSARQGAGNQPQHF. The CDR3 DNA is TGTGCCAGCAGCGCGAGACAGGGGGCTGGCAATCAGCCCCAGCATTTT.

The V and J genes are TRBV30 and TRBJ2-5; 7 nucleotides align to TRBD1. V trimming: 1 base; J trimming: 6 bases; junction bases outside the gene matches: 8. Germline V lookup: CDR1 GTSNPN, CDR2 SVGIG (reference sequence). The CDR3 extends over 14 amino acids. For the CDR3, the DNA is TGTGCCTGGAGTGCCCGGGACAGTATGAAGACCCAGTACTTC. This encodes CAWSARDSMKTQYF.

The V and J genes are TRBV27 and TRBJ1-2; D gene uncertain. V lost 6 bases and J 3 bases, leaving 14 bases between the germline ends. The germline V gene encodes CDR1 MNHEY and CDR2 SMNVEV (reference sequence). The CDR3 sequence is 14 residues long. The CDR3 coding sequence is TGTGCCAGCAGCTCCCGCCGGGGTGACTATGGCTACACCTTC. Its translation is CASSSRRGDYGYTF.

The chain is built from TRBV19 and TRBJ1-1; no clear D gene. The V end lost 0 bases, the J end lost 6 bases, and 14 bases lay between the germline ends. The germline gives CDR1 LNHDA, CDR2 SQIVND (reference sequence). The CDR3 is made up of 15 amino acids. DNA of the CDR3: TGTGCCAGTAGTATAGATCTGCGAGGGATCCCTGAAGCTTTCTTT. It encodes CASSIDLRGIPEAFF. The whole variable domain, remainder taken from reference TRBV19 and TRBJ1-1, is DGGITQSPKYLFRKEGQNVTLSCEQNLNHDAMYWYRQDPGQGLRLIYYSQIVNDFQKGDIAEGYSVSREKKESFPLTVTSAQKNPTAFYLCASSIDLRGIPEAFFGQGTRLTVV.

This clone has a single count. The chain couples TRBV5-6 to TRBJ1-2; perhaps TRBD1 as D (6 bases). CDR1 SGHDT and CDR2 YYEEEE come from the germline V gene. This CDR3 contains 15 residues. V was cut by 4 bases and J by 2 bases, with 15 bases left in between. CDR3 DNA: TGTGCCAGCAGCGACCGAAGGGGGAAAAACTATGGCTACACCTTC. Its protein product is CASSDRRGKNYGYTF. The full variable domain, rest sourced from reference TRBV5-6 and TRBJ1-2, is DAGVTQSPTHLIKTRGQQVTLRCSPKSGHDTVSWYQQALGQGPQFIFQYYEEEERQRGNFPDRFSGHQFPNYSSELNVNALLLGDSALYLCASSDRRGKNYGYTFGSGTRLTVV.

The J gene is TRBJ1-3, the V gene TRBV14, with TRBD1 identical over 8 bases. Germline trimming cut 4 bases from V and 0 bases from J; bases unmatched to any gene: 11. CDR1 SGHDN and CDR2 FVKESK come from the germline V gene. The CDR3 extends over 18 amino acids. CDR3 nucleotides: TGTGCCAGCAGCCCCTGGACAGGGCCTAGCCTCTCTGGAAACACCATATATTTT. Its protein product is CASSPWTGPSLSGNTIYF.

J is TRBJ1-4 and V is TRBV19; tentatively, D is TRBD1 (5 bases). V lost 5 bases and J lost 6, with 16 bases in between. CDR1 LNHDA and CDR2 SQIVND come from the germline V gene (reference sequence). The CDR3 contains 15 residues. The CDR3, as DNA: TGTGCCAGTAGTCAAGGGGACGGCGAATATGAAAAACTGTTTTTT. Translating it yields CASSQGDGEYEKLFF.

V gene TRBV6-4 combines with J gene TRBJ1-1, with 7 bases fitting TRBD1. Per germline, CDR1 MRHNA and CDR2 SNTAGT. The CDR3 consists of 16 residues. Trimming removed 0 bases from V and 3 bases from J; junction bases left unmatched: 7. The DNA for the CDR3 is TGTGCCAGCAGTGACTCTTTTGACAGGGTGGACACTGAAGCTTTCTTT. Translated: CASSDSFDRVDTEAFF.

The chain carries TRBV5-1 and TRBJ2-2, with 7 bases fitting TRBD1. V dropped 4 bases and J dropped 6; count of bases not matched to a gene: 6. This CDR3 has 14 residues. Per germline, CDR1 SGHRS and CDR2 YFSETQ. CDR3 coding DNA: TGCGCCAGCAGCACCGGACAGGTTCCCGGGGAGCTGTTTTTT. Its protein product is CASSTGQVPGELFF.

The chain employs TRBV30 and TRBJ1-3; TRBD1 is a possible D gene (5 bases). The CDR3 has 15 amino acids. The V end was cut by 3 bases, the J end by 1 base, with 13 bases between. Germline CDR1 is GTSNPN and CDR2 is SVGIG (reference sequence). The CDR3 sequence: CAWRTEFLSGNTIYF. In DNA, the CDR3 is TGTGCCTGGAGGACAGAGTTTCTATCTGGAAACACCATATATTTT. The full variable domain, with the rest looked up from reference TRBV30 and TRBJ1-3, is SQTIHQWPATLVQPVGSPLSLECTVEGTSNPNLYWYRQAAGRGLQLLFYSVGIGQISSEVPQNLSASRPQDRQFILSSKKLLLSDSGFYLCAWRTEFLSGNTIYFGEGSWLTVV.

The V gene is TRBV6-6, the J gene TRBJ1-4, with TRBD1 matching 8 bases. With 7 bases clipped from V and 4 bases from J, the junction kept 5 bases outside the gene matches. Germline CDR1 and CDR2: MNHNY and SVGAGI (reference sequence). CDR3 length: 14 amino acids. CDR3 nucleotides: TGTGCCAGCATTAAGGACAGGGATAATGAAAAACTGTTTTTT. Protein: CASIKDRDNEKLFF.

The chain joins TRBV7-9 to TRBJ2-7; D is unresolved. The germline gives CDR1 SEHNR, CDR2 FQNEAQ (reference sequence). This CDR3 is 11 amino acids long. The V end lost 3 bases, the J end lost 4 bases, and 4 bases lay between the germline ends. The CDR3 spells CASSFTYEQYF. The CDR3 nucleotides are TGTGCCAGCAGCTTCACGTACGAGCAGTACTTC.